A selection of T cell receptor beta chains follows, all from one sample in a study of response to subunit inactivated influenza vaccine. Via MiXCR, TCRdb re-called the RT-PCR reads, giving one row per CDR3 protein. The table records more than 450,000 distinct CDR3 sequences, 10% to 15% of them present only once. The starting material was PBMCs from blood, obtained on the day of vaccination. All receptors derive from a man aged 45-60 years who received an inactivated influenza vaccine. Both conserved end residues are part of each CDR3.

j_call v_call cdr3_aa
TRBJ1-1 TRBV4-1 CASSAQGQGYTEAFF
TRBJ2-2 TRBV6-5 CASSYERYTGELFF
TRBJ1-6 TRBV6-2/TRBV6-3 CASSYRSPLEGSPLHF
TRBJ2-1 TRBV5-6 CASSRGLAGGPWNEQFF
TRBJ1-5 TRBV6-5 CASSYAGRDQPQHF
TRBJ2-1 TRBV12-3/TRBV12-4 CASSLEAPSYNEQFF
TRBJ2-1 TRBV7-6 CASSPEYNLYNEQFF
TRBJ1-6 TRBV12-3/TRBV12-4 CASSPTGTDNSPLHF
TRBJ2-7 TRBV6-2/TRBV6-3 CAINKPGQGSYEQYF
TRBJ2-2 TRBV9 CASSVAGGTSRGGELFF
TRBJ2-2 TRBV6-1 CASNRDRGTGELFF
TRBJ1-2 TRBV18 CASSPDPTGAYGYTF
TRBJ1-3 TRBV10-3 CAISESLTGNTIYF
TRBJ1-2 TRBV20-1 CSARVGGVYGYTF
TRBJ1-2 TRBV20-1 CSARDYGGGDGYTF
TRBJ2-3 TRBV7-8 CASSLESGYSTDTQYF
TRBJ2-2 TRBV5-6 CASSGGPVMTGELFF
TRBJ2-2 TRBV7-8 CASSYRGKLGGELFF
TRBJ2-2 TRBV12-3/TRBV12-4 CASSNKPSSVLAGELFF
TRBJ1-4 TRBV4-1 CASSQNGATNEKLFF
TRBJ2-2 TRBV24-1 CATSALDVAGELFF
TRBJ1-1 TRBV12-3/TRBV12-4 CASRGQVNTEAFF
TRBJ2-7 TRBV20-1 CSARVTTSGSFSEQYF
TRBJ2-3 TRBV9 CASSLKQGPSTDTQYF
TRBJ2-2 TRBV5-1 CASSDHLGGTGELFF
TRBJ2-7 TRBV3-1 CASSQGDIYEQYF
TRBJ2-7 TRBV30 CAWTKDGVPYEQYF